Sequencing of this T cell receptor (beta chain) was carried out in a study of T-cell memory formation after mild COVID-19. Each CDR3 protein is one row after TCRdb ran MiXCR on the 5' RACE reads. This sample has around 150,000 distinct CDR3 sequences; roughly 31% occur once, and the top ten carry around 13%. The V end was cut by 4 bases, the J end by 2 bases, with 18 bases between. The V gene's germline CDR1 is SGHTA and CDR2 FQGNSA. This CDR3 comprises 16 residues. J is TRBJ2-7 and V is TRBV7-2, with D uncertain. Sample: PBMCs or a T cell subset sorted from them (not recorded which). The TCR was taken from an adult woman who had mild COVID-19 (a few samples of this study predate the infection). Cell type and time point are not known. In DNA, the CDR3 is TGTGCCAGCAGCTCTGAATTGTCCCGCGGAACCTACGAGCAGTACTTC. Its protein product is CASSSELSRGTYEQYF.